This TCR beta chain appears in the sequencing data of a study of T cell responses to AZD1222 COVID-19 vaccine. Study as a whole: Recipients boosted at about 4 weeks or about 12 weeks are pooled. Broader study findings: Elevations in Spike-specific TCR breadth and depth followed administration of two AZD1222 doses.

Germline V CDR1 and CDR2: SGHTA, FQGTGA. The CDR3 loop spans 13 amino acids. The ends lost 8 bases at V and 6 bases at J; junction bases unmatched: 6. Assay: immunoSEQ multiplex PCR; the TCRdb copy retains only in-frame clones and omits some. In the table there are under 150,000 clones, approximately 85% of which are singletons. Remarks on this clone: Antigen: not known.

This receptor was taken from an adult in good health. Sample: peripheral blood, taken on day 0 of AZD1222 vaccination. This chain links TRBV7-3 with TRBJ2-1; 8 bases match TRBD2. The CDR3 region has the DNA TGTGCCAGCGGACGGGCGGGAGGCAATGAGCAGTTCTTC. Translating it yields CASGRAGGNEQFF.